A selection of T cell receptor beta chains follows, all from one sample in a study of blood T cells in healthy people across ages. A single record per CDR3 protein comes from TCRdb applying MiXCR to the 5' RACE reads. This sample has hundreds of thousands of distinct CDR3 sequences, with approximately 44% found just once. Sequencing used blood. The receptors derive from a man in his 60s in good health. CDR3s include the opening cysteine and the closing phenylalanine or tryptophan. D genes are given only for firm matches. Expanded clones are given a class, and other clones once, few, many or no size at all.

J gene,V gene,D gene,clone size,CDR3 DNA,CDR3 protein
TRBJ2-4,TRBV27,TRBD2,-,TGTGCCAGCAGGTCATTAGCGGGGGCCAAAAACATTCAGTACTTC,CASRSLAGAKNIQYF
TRBJ1-2,TRBV5-1,TRBD1,-,TGCGCCAGCAGCACCGGGACAGGGGGAGACTATGGCTACACCTTC,CASSTGTGGDYGYTF
TRBJ2-6,TRBV12-3/TRBV12-4,-,many,TGTGCCAGCAGTTTATGGGGGGCAGGGGCTGGGGCCAACGTCCTGACTTTC,CASSLWGAGAGANVLTF
TRBJ2-7,TRBV7-9,-,few,TGTGCCAGCAGCTCTGTGGACAGCGAGCAGTACTTC,CASSSVDSEQYF
TRBJ2-1,TRBV20-1,-,few,TGCAGTGCTCGAAAGCCAAATCGCCGGGACCCAAACAATGAGCAGTTCTTC,CSARKPNRRDPNNEQFF
TRBJ2-1,TRBV7-2,-,-,TGTGCCGGACACAGTGGGGGCTCCTACAATGAGCAGTTCTTC,CAGHSGGSYNEQFF
TRBJ1-6,TRBV14,TRBD1,few,TGTGCCAGCAGCCAAAAGGACAGGATTTATAATTCACCCCTCCACTTT,CASSQKDRIYNSPLHF
TRBJ2-1,TRBV10-3,-,-,TGTGCCATCAACAAGGACCTTTCCTACAATGAGCAGTTCTTC,CAINKDLSYNEQFF
TRBJ1-1,TRBV19,-,-,TGTGCCAGTAGATCGACCAGCAGGGGCGTGAACACTGAAGCTTTCTTT,CASRSTSRGVNTEAFF
TRBJ2-5,TRBV6-1,-,once,TGTGCCAGCAGTGAACGCCATCCAAAAGAGACCCAGTACTTC,CASSERHPKETQYF
TRBJ1-1,TRBV6-5,-,-,TGTGCCAGTCTTACCCGAGGGGGGAACACTGAAGCTTTCTTT,CASLTRGGNTEAFF
TRBJ1-2,TRBV6-2/TRBV6-3,-,-,TGTGCCAGCAGTTACCCGGGCCGGCGGGGCTATGGCTACACCTTC,CASSYPGRRGYGYTF
TRBJ2-6,TRBV15,-,-,TGTGCCACCAGCAGAGTTACTGGGGCCAGCGTCCTGACTTTC,CATSRVTGASVLTF
TRBJ1-2,TRBV5-1,-,-,TGCGCCAGCAGCTCCCAGGTGGACTATGGCTACACCTTC,CASSSQVDYGYTF
TRBJ1-2,TRBV6-1,-,few,TGTGCCAGCACCCTGACATCGAACTATGGCTACACCTTC,CASTLTSNYGYTF
TRBJ1-2,TRBV25-1,-,few,TGTGCCAGCAGTGCCCCTCAGGGCTACACCTTC,CASSAPQGYTF
TRBJ1-6,TRBV18,-,few,TGTGCCAGCTCACCAAGGGAAAGAAATTCACCCCTCCACTTT,CASSPRERNSPLHF
TRBJ2-5,TRBV13,TRBD2,-,TGTGCCAGCAGCGCCTCGGGTAGCGGGGGGCAAGAGACCCAGTACTTC,CASSASGSGGQETQYF
TRBJ2-6,TRBV11-2,-,-,TGTACCAGCAGCCCTAGGGTCATCTCTGGGGCCAACGTCCTGACTTTC,CTSSPRVISGANVLTF
TRBJ2-5,TRBV20-1,TRBD2,-,TGCAGTGCCCTTGTCTTTGGACTAGCGGACCAAGAGACCCAGTACTTC,CSALVFGLADQETQYF
TRBJ2-7,TRBV6-6,-,-,TGTGCCAGCATCCCGGATCTCGCTCCCTACGAGCAGTACTTC,CASIPDLAPYEQYF
TRBJ2-3,TRBV2,TRBD2,-,TGTGCCAGCAGCCCAAGGACTAGCCGGAATTCAGATACGCAGTATTTT,CASSPRTSRNSDTQYF
TRBJ1-2,TRBV15,TRBD1,-,TGTGCCACCAGCAGAGATTTGGACAGGGGGTATGGCTACACCTTC,CATSRDLDRGYGYTF
TRBJ2-5,TRBV9,TRBD1,-,TGTGCCAGCAGCGCAGAACCCCAGGGGGCGCCCCAAGAGACCCAGTACTTC,CASSAEPQGAPQETQYF
TRBJ2-4,TRBV3-1,-,-,TGTGCCAGCAGCCCTGGACTAACGGGGGTAGGGGAGCAGTACTTC,CASSPGLTGVGEQYF
TRBJ2-7,TRBV2,TRBD1,-,TGTGCCAGCATAGGAGCAGGGGGCGCGAACGAGCAGTACTTC,CASIGAGGANEQYF
TRBJ2-7,TRBV4-1,-,few,TGCGCCAGCAGCCATGCTCTACAGGGGCGGGGAGAGCAGTACTTC,CASSHALQGRGEQYF
TRBJ2-7,TRBV5-1,TRBD2,-,TGCGCCAGCAGACCACTAGCGGGGTCTTCCTACGAGCAGTACTTC,CASRPLAGSSYEQYF
TRBJ1-1,TRBV20-1,-,-,TGCAGTACTAGAACCCCATCGAACACTGAAGCTTTCTTT,CSTRTPSNTEAFF
TRBJ2-1,TRBV7-2,-,-,TGTGCCAGCAGCACAGCTAGTCCGGGGGCGAATGAGCAGTTCTTC,CASSTASPGANEQFF
TRBJ1-4,TRBV7-9,TRBD1,-,TGTGCCAGCACCAGGGGGAGGGGTGAAAAACTGTTTTTT,CASTRGRGEKLFF
TRBJ1-1,TRBV29-1,-,few,TGCAGCCCCCGAGGGGGCACTGAAGCTTTCTTT,CSPRGGTEAFF
TRBJ1-2,TRBV4-1,TRBD1,-,TGCGCCAGCAGCCAAGACCGGACAGGGGGCATTGGCTACACCTTC,CASSQDRTGGIGYTF
TRBJ2-3,TRBV12-3/TRBV12-4,TRBD2,many,TGTGCCAGCAGCCCCGGGACTAGCGGGGGGGACACAGATACGCAGTATTTT,CASSPGTSGGDTDTQYF
TRBJ2-6,TRBV20-1,TRBD2,once,TGCAGTGCCATCCTTCGGGGGGCTGGGGCCAACGTCCTGACTTTC,CSAILRGAGANVLTF
TRBJ2-7,TRBV7-9,TRBD1,few,TGTGCCAGCAGCTTCTCCGGGACAGGGAGGAACGAGCAGTACTTC,CASSFSGTGRNEQYF
TRBJ2-3,TRBV4-1,TRBD2,few,TGCGCCAGCAGCCACAATACGGGACTAAGGGGCACAGATACGCAGTATTTT,CASSHNTGLRGTDTQYF
TRBJ2-1,TRBV15,-,few,TGTGCCACCAGCAGAGACCCCCCAATGCAGTTCTTC,CATSRDPPMQFF
TRBJ2-7,TRBV5-5,TRBD1,-,TGTGCCAGCAGCGTGGGGGACAGGTACGAGCAGTACTTC,CASSVGDRYEQYF
TRBJ2-5,TRBV7-8,TRBD1,once,TGTGCCAGCAGCACCCATCCCAGGGGGGAGACCCAGTACTTC,CASSTHPRGETQYF
TRBJ2-5,TRBV9,-,-,TGTGCCAGCAGCGTAGAAGGGGTCCCCCAAGAGACCCAGTACTTC,CASSVEGVPQETQYF
TRBJ1-2,TRBV5-1,-,many,TGTGCCAGCAGTTTGTCAGGGAACTATGGCTACACCTTC,CASSLSGNYGYTF
TRBJ2-3,TRBV6-6,TRBD2,-,TGTGCCAGCACCCGGCGGGGGGATGGCACAGATACGCAGTATTTT,CASTRRGDGTDTQYF
TRBJ2-5,TRBV5-5,-,many,TGTGCCAGCAGCTTGGCCGGGACGCCTCAGTACTTC,CASSLAGTPQYF
TRBJ2-7,TRBV24-1,-,few,TGTGCCACCAGTCGCGGCGGGGCCTACGAGCAGTACTTC,CATSRGGAYEQYF
TRBJ1-2,TRBV12-3/TRBV12-4,-,few,TGTGCCAGCAGCCCGGGGCAGTCCACCGGCTACACCTTC,CASSPGQSTGYTF
TRBJ2-3,TRBV2,-,-,TGTGCCACCAGCAGACCGAGAGATACGCAGTATTTT,CATSRPRDTQYF
TRBJ1-1,TRBV7-2,-,few,TGTGCCAGCAGCTCGGGACAACTGAACACTGAAGCTTTCTTT,CASSSGQLNTEAFF
TRBJ2-3,TRBV2,TRBD2,few,TGTGCCAGCAGTTCGGCTAGCGGGAGCACAGATACGCAGTATTTT,CASSSASGSTDTQYF